This T cell receptor beta chain is drawn from a study of T cells in Graves' hyperthyroidism and ophthalmopathy. Template material for amplifying TCR beta CDR3 regions consisted of RNA transcripts. Using the HTBI primer set, a first-round RT-PCR was run on the TCR CDR3. A single record per CDR3 protein comes from TCRdb applying MiXCR to the multiplex PCR reads. The sample yields about 320,000 distinct CDR3 sequences, about 15% seen once. In germline, CDR1 is MGHRA, CDR2 YSYEKL. This CDR3 comprises 15 residues. V lost 4 bases to trimming and J lost 5 bases; unmatched junction nucleotides: 7. This sequence joins TRBV4-1 and TRBJ2-2; TRBD2 matches 7 bases. This clonotype was sampled from a man aged 25 to 40 with Graves' hyperthyroidism. Source material: blood. CDR3 sequence: CASSPRGEGTGELFF. In DNA, the CDR3 is TGCGCCAGCAGCCCCCGGGGGGAGGGAACCGGGGAGCTGTTTTTT.